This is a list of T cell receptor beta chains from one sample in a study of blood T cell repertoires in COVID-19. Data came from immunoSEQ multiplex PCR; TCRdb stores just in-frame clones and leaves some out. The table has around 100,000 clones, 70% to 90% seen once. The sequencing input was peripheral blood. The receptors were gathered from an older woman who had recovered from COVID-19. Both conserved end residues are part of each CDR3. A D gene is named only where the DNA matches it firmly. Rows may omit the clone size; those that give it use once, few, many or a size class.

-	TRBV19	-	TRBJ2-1	TGTGCCAGTAGTATACCACGGAGTACAAGCGATTACAATGAGCAGTTCTTC	CASSIPRSTSDYNEQFF
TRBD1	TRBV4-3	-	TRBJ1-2	TGCGCCAGCAGCCCAACCCAGGGGGCGGACTATGGCTACACCTTC	CASSPTQGADYGYTF
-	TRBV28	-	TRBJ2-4	TGTGCCAGCGCCTCCGGGGGAGCCAAAAACATTCAGTACTTC	CASASGGAKNIQYF
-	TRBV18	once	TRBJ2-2	TGTGCCAGCTCACCGCTCACTGCGGGAACCGGGGAGCTGTTTTTT	CASSPLTAGTGELFF
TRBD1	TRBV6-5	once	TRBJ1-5	TGTGCCAGCAGTTACGGGACAGAAGGTATGCCCCAGCATTTT	CASSYGTEGMPQHF
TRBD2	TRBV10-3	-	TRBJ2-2	TGTGCCATCAGACTAGCGGTTTTCACCGGGGAGCTGTTTTTT	CAIRLAVFTGELFF
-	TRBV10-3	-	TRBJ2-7	TGTGCCATCAGTGAGTCCCAGAGAGTAGCCCAAAACTACGAGCAGTACTTC	CAISESQRVAQNYEQYF
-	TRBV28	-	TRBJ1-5	TGTGCCAGCTCCGGGGACTCCCCCAATCAGCCCCAGCATTTT	CASSGDSPNQPQHF
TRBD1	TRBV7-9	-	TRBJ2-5	TGTGCCAGCAGCTTACGAGTCACTCTACAGGGGCAAGAGACCCAGTACTTC	CASSLRVTLQGQETQYF
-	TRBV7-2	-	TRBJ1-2	TGTGCCAGCAGCTTAGGGGCCTTGGGCTTCTATGGCTACACCTTC	CASSLGALGFYGYTF
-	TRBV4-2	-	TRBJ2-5	TGTGCCAGCAGCCAGCTCGGGGGTCAAGAGACCCAGTACTTC	CASSQLGGQETQYF
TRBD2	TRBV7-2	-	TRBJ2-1	TGTGCCAGCAGCTCACGCGGGAGGACTAACAATGAGCAGTTCTTC	CASSSRGRTNNEQFF
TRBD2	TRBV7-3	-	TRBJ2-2	TGTGCCAGCAGCGCGTCAGGGACTAGCGGGAGAACCGGGGAGCTGTTTTTT	CASSASGTSGRTGELFF
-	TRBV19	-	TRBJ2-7	TGTGCCAGCCGGAGCGAAGGACAGATGACTTACGAGCAGTACTTC	CASRSEGQMTYEQYF
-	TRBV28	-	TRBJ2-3	TGTGCCAGCAGTTTGAGCAGGAATGGAGATACGCAGTATTTT	CASSLSRNGDTQYF
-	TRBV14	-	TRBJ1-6	TGTGCCAGCAGCCAAGATTGGACAGTATCACCCCTCCACTTT	CASSQDWTVSPLHF
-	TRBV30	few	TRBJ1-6	TGTGCCTTCGCGGCTAATTCACCCCTCCACTTT	CAFAANSPLHF
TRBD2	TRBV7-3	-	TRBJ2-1	TGTGCCAGCAGCTTACTAGCGGGGTACAATGAGCAGTTCTTC	CASSLLAGYNEQFF
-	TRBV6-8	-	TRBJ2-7	TGTGCCAGCATCCTACCCCAGGGTGACGAGCAGTACTTC	CASILPQGDEQYF
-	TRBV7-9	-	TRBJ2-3	TGTGCCAGCAGCTTTAAGGCGGGGGCCACAGATACGCAGTATTTT	CASSFKAGATDTQYF
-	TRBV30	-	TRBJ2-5	TGTGCCTGGAGTGCAAAACCCGGGGGGACCCAGTACTTC	CAWSAKPGGTQYF
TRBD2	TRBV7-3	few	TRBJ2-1	TGTGCCAGCAGCTCAAATATCGGGACTAATAAGCTCTTC	CASSSNIGTNKLF
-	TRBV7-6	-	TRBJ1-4	TGTGCCAGCAGCTTAGGCAGGGAAACTAATGAAAAACTGTTTTTT	CASSLGRETNEKLFF
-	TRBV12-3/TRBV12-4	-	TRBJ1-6	TGTGCCAGCAGTTTAGTTCGCGGGAGGCCCCTCCACTTT	CASSLVRGRPLHF
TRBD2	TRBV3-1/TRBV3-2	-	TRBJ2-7	TGTGCCAGCAGCCACCCCCGCGGGGGGGCCGACAACGAGCAGTACTTC	CASSHPRGGADNEQYF
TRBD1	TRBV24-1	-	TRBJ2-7	TGTGCCACCAGTGATGCGACAGGGTCTCCGTACGAGCAGTACTTC	CATSDATGSPYEQYF
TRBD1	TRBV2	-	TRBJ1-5	TGTGCCAGCAGTCCGACAGGGGGGATTAATCAGCCCCAGCATTTT	CASSPTGGINQPQHF
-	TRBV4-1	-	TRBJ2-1	TGCGCCAGCAGCCAAGGGCGGCAGAGCTCCTACAATGAGCAGTTCTTC	CASSQGRQSSYNEQFF
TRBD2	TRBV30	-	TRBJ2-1	TGTGCCTGGAAAGGGCCTGGCGGGAGGACGAATGAGCAGTTCTTC	CAWKGPGGRTNEQFF